The 14 T cell receptor beta chains presented below share a single source sample, sequenced in a study of T cells after yellow fever vaccination. MiXCR was run by TCRdb on the 5' RACE reads, yielding one entry per CDR3 protein. The table records a few hundred thousand distinct CDR3 sequences, 8.7% of them present only once. The sequencing here drew on CD4+ T cells sorted from PBMCs, taken 5 days after the yellow fever booster vaccination. Source of these receptors: a man aged 18 to 29 who received the YFV17D yellow fever vaccine.

Many counts were recorded for this clonotype. The genes are TRBV5-1 and TRBJ2-1; 11 bases match TRBD2. J gave up 8 bases and V 5 bases, and 3 bases lay outside the gene matches. Germline values: CDR1 SGHRS, CDR2 YFSETQ. The CDR3 runs 13 residues. CDR3 protein: CASRPGLADEQFF. For the CDR3, the DNA is TGCGCCAGCAGACCGGGACTAGCGGATGAGCAGTTCTTC. Full variable domain (missing parts from reference TRBV5-1 and TRBJ2-1): KAGVTQTPRYLIKTRGQQVTLSCSPISGHRSVSWYQQTPGQGLQFLFEYFSETQRNKGNFPGRFSGRQFSNSRSEMNVSTLELGDSALYLCASRPGLADEQFFGPGTRLTVL.

This clonotype was detected many times. V gene TRBV12-3 or TRBV12-4 combines with J gene TRBJ2-3, with 9 bases lining up with TRBD2. V was clipped by 6 bases and J by 2 bases; unmatched bases: 18. The CDR3 covers 19 residues. As DNA, the CDR3 is TGTGCCAGCAGCGACCCTCATAGGGAGCGGGGGGCGCCCACAGATACGCAGTATTTT. This encodes CASSDPHRERGAPTDTQYF.

CDR3 sequence (DNA): TGTGCCAGCAGACCAACAGGGAGAACCTACGAGCAGTACGTC. Amino acids: CASRPTGRTYEQYV. The V call is TRBV6-2 or TRBV6-3, the J call TRBJ2-7, with D possibly TRBD1 on 6 matching bases. V gave up 6 bases and J gave up 2 bases, with 14 bases separating them. The CDR3 covers 14 residues. Per germline, CDR1 MNHEY and CDR2 SVGEGT.

V gene TRBV5-1 combines with J gene TRBJ2-5; TRBD2 agrees at 14 bases. The junction had 4 bases not matched to a gene; V was cut back by 4 bases and J by 2 bases. Germline lookup yields CDR1 SGHRS and CDR2 YFSETQ. There are 16 residues in the CDR3. This chain's CDR3 is CASSGTSGGLQETQYF. For the CDR3, the DNA is TGCGCCAGCAGCGGGACTAGCGGGGGACTACAAGAGACCCAGTACTTC.

This clonotype was counted many times. The chain recombines TRBV5-1 with TRBJ1-1, with 7 positions matching TRBD1. Germline V CDR1 and CDR2: SGHRS, YFSETQ. Germline trimming cut 2 bases from V and 4 bases from J; bases unmatched to any gene: 5. The CDR3 extends over 14 amino acids. The CDR3 DNA is TGCGCCAGCAGCTTACAGGGGTTGGGCACTGAAGCTTTCTTT. Amino acids: CASSLQGLGTEAFF.

This clonotype was counted ten times or more. The chain is built from TRBV7-3 and TRBJ1-1; TRBD1 matches at 8 bases. After removal of 5 bases from V and 10 bases from J, the junction contained 9 bases not matched to a gene. The CDR3 totals 13 residues. Germline V CDR1 and CDR2: SGHTA, FQGTGA. CDR3 DNA sequence: TGTGCCAGCAGCCCAGGGACAGGCTTGGCAGCTTTCTTT. Amino acid sequence: CASSPGTGLAAFF. The variable domain in full, completed from reference TRBV7-3 and TRBJ1-1, reads GAGVSQTPSNKVTEKGKYVELRCDPISGHTALYWYRQSLGQGPEFLIYFQGTGAADDSGLPNDRFFAVRPEGSVSTLKIQRTERGDSAVYLCASSPGTGLAAFFGQGTRLTVV.

The chain is built from TRBV20-1 and TRBJ1-3, with unresolved D. The CDR3 contains 13 residues. V was clipped by 3 bases and J by 2 bases, with 8 bases between them. CDR1 is DFQATT and CDR2 is SNEGSKA in the germline V gene (reference sequence). In nucleotides, the CDR3 is TGCAGTGCTAGTCGTGTTACTGGAAACACCATATATTTT. Translation: CSASRVTGNTIYF.

This clonotype has ten or more counts. The genes are TRBV10-3 and TRBJ2-2; D is unclear. With 3 bases removed from V and 6 bases from J, the gap between germline ends came to 8 bases. The CDR3 contains 13 residues. Germline loops: CDR1 ENHRY, CDR2 SYGVKD. The CDR3 DNA follows: TGTGCCATCAGTGAAGGCGAATCCGGGGAGCTGTTTTTT. It translates to CAISEGESGELFF.

This clonotype has a count of ten or more. This sequence joins TRBV10-2 and TRBJ2-7; D is undetermined. The germline V gene encodes CDR1 WSHSY and CDR2 SAAADI. The CDR3 extends over 14 amino acids. V lost 3 bases, J lost 5 bases, and 14 bases lay in between. CDR3 residues: CASSEPGHGDEQYV. The CDR3 DNA is TGCGCCAGCAGTGAACCTGGTCATGGGGACGAGCAGTACGTC.

This clonotype was seen at least ten times. This chain uses TRBV7-2 with TRBJ2-7, with a tentative D call TRBD1 (7 bases). This CDR3 region has 13 residues. Trimming left V 4 bases short and J 3 bases short, with 10 bases between. Germline V gene data show CDR1 as SGHTA and CDR2 as FQGNSA. CDR3 residues: CASSSGGLYEQYF. CDR3 bases: TGTGCCAGCAGCTCAGGGGGGCTCTACGAGCAGTACTTC. The full variable domain, its missing parts supplied by reference TRBV7-2 and TRBJ2-7, is GAGVSQSPSNKVTEKGKDVELRCDPISGHTALYWYRQSLGQGLEFLIYFQGNSAPDKSGLPSDRFSAERTGGSVSTLTIQRTQQEDSAVYLCASSSGGLYEQYFGPGTRLTVT.

This clonotype was counted many times. The V gene is TRBV11-2, the J gene TRBJ2-5, with D possibly called TRBD1 or TRBD2 (5 bases each). V gave up 8 bases and J gave up 2 bases, with 9 bases separating them. CDR1 is SGHAT, CDR2 FQNNGV, per germline. The CDR3 is made up of 12 amino acids. In nucleotides, the CDR3 is TGTGCCAGCCGGGGCCCACAAGAGACCCAGTACTTC. Its translation is CASRGPQETQYF. Looking up the rest from reference TRBV11-2 and TRBJ2-5 gives the full variable domain: EAGVAQSPRYKIIEKRQSVAFWCNPISGHATLYWYQQILGQGPKLLIQFQNNGVVDDSQLPKDRFSAERLKGVDSTLKIQPAKLEDSAVYLCASRGPQETQYFGPGTRLLVL.

This clonotype was observed a handful of times. The J gene is TRBJ2-5, the V gene TRBV7-9, with TRBD2 matching 8 bases. Germline trimming cut 5 bases from V and 0 bases from J; bases unmatched to any gene: 11. The CDR3 extends over 17 amino acids. Germline CDR1 reads SEHNR; CDR2 reads FQNEAQ (reference sequence). The CDR3 reads CASSPHRGGGYQETQYF. The CDR3 nucleotides read TGTGCCAGCAGCCCCCACCGGGGCGGGGGGTACCAAGAGACCCAGTACTTC.

This clonotype was seen a handful of times. The gene calls are TRBV2 and TRBJ1-1; D is unresolved. This CDR3 region has 11 residues. CDR1 and CDR2 from the germline V gene are SNHLY and FYNNEI. V lost 8 bases, J lost 10 bases, and 14 bases lay in between. CDR3 in DNA: TGTGCCAGCGGAGAGGTATCGGGAGCTTTCTTT. It yields the protein CASGEVSGAFF.

This clonotype was counted ten times or more. The V gene is TRBV27, the J gene TRBJ2-5; D gene unclear. CDR1 MNHEY and CDR2 SMNVEV come from the germline V gene (reference sequence). V shed 6 bases and J shed 1 base, with 9 bases lying between them. CDR3 length: 13 amino acids. CDR3 loop: CASSGLFQETQYF. CDR3 sequence (DNA): TGTGCCAGCAGCGGCCTGTTCCAAGAGACCCAGTACTTC.